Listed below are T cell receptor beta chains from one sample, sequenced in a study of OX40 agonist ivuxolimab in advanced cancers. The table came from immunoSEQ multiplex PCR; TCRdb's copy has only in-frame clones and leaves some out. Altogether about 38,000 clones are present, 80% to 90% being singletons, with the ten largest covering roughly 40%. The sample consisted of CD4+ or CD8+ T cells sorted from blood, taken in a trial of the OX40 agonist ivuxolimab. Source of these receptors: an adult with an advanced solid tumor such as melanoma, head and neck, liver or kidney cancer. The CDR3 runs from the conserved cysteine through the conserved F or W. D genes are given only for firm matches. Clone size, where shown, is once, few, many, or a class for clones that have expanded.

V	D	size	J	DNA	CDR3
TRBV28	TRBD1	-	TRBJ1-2	TGTGCCAGCAACACAGGGGGCGCGGGCCATGGCTACACCTTC	CASNTGGAGHGYTF
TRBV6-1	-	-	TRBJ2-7	TGTGCCAGCAGTGAAGGCTTGGCTCGAGGAGGCCTCTACGAGCAGTACTTC	CASSEGLARGGLYEQYF
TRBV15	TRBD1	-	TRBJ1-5	TGTGCCACCAGCAGAGCCGGACAGGATCAGCCCCAGCATTTT	CATSRAGQDQPQHF
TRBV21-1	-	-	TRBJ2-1	TGTGCCAGCAGCAAAATGGGACTACAGGGATCCTACAATGAGCAGTTCTTC	CASSKMGLQGSYNEQFF
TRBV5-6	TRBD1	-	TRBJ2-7	TGTGCCAGCAGCTTGGCCTCAGGGGGCGGCGAGCAGTACTTC	CASSLASGGGEQYF
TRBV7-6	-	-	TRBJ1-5	TGTGCCAGCAGCTTAGGTAGGGGATCTTATCAGCCCCAGCATTTT	CASSLGRGSYQPQHF
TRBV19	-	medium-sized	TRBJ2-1	TGTGCCAGTAGTATTCTCGAGGGGGATGAGCAGTTCTTC	CASSILEGDEQFF
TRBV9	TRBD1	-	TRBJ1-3	TGTGCCAGCGCCGGGACAGGACTATCCGGAAACACCATATATTTT	CASAGTGLSGNTIYF
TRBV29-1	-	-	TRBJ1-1	TGCAGCGTTCGCCTGCTTGAAGCTTTCTTT	CSVRLLEAFF
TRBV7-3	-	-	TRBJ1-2	TGTGCCAGCAGCTTCACCGGGACGACTAACTATGGCTACACCTTC	CASSFTGTTNYGYTF
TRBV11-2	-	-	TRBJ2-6	TGTGCCAGCAGCTTAGAGGGACCTTCTGGGGCCAACGTCCTGACTTTC	CASSLEGPSGANVLTF
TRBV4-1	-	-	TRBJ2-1	TGCGCCAGCAGCCAAGATGAACTAGCAGCCTTCGAGCAGTTCTTC	CASSQDELAAFEQFF
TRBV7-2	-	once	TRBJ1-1	TGTGCCAGCAGCTTAACTGGGGGGGGCGGCACTGAAGCTTTCTTT	CASSLTGGGGTEAFF
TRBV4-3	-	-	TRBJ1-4	TGCGCCAGCAGCCAAGAACCCGGCCTTAGAGGTGAAAAACTGTTTTTT	CASSQEPGLRGEKLFF
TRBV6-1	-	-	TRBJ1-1	TGTGCCGATGGCCGGTTGAACACTGAAGCTTTCTTT	CADGRLNTEAFF
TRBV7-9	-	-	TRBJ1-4	TGTGCCAGCAGCTTAGACCTCTTAGGGGGTCCTTTCGAAAAACTGTTTTTT	CASSLDLLGGPFEKLFF
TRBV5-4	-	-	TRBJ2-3	TGTGCCAGCAGCCCGGAACTAGAGAGCACAGATACGCAGTATTTT	CASSPELESTDTQYF
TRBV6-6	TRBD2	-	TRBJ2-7	TGTGCCAGCAGGGGGGGACTAGAGTCCTACGAGCAGTACTTC	CASRGGLESYEQYF
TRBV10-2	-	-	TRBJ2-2	TGCGCCACCACGGACGGGAACACCGGGGAGCTGTTTTTT	CATTDGNTGELFF
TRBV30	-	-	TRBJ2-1	TGTGCCTGGGGAAGCTCCTACAATGAGCAGTTCTTC	CAWGSSYNEQFF
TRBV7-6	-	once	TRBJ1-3	TGTGCCAGCAGCCAGGAAAGTACTGGAAACACCATATATTTT	CASSQESTGNTIYF
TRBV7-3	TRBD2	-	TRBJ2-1	TGTGCCAGCAGCCCCCGACTAGCGGGGGGGAGGTACAATGAGCAGTTCTTC	CASSPRLAGGRYNEQFF
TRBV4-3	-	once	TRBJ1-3	TGCGCCAGCAGCCAAGATCTTGGGGAGGGAAGAAATCGAAACACCATATATTTT	CASSQDLGEGRNRNTIYF
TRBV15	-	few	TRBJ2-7	TGTGCCACCAGCGTCGGGACAAGGATGGACCCGAACCAACTCTCCTACGAGCAGTACTTC	CATSVGTRMDPNQLSYEQYF
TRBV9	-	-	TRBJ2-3	TGTGCCAGCAGCGCCACCAGGGACTTGAGCACAGATACGCAGTATTTT	CASSATRDLSTDTQYF
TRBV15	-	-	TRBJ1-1	TGTGCCACCAGCAGGGGGAACACTGAAGCTTTCTTT	CATSRGNTEAFF
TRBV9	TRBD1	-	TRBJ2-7	TGTGCCAGCAGCTTGGGACAGGGCTCCTACGAGCAGTACTTC	CASSLGQGSYEQYF
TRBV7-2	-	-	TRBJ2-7	TGTGCCAGCAGCCTCTTCTACGAGCAGTACTTC	CASSLFYEQYF
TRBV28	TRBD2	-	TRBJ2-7	TGTGCCAGCAGTTTGGGAAGCCGGGGGGTTTACGAGCAGTACTTC	CASSLGSRGVYEQYF
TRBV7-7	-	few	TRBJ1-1	TGTGCCAGCAGCCTCACAGGGTGGACTGAAGCTTTCTTT	CASSLTGWTEAFF
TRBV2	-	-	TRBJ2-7	TGTGCCAGCAGTGAAGCCAGGAGCTACGAGCAGTACTTC	CASSEARSYEQYF
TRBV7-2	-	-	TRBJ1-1	TGTGCCAGCAGCTTATACAACACTGAAGCTTTCTTT	CASSLYNTEAFF
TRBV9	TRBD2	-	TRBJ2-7	TGTGCCAGCAGCCCATATGGACTAGCGGGGGGGCTGTTCCACGAGCAGTACTTC	CASSPYGLAGGLFHEQYF
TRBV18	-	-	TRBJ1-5	TGTGCCAGCTCACCTTGGACGGGGCCTCAGCCCCAGCATTTT	CASSPWTGPQPQHF
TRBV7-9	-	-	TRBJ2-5	TGTGCCAGCAGCACAACTGGCCAAGAGACCCAGTACTTC	CASSTTGQETQYF
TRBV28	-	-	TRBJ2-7	TGTGCCAGCAGTTTTAAGGGAACGGGATACGAGCAGTACTTC	CASSFKGTGYEQYF